This is a list of T cell receptor beta chains from one sample in a study of tissue T cells after allogeneic stem cell transplantation. The table came from immunoSEQ multiplex PCR; TCRdb's copy has only in-frame clones and leaves some out. The repertoire holds around 5,000 clones, with nearly 70% as singletons. The sequencing used tissue from the colon, collected at autopsy. All receptors come from a female donor at least 60 years old with lung cancer. Both conserved end residues are part of each CDR3. The D gene is left open where the match is weak. A row's size may be missing; if present it is once, few, many or a size class.

-,TRBJ1-2,TRBV29-1,TRBD1,TGCAGCGTCGCGGCGGACAGGGGGCGCGGGTTGGATGGCTACACCTTC,CSVAADRGRGLDGYTF
-,TRBJ2-5,TRBV5-6,-,TGTGCCAGCAGCTTGGTGTCCCGGGGGGAGACCCAGTACTTC,CASSLVSRGETQYF
few,TRBJ2-7,TRBV7-9,-,TGTGCCAGCAGCGACAGCTACTCCTACGAGCAGTACTTC,CASSDSYSYEQYF
-,TRBJ1-5,TRBV2,-,TGTGCCAGCAGTGCTCGGGACCGTAATCAGCCCCAGCATTTT,CASSARDRNQPQHF
-,TRBJ1-1,TRBV29-1,TRBD1,TGCAGCGTTGGCGACTCAGGGGGCGCTAGCACTGAAGCTTTCTTT,CSVGDSGGASTEAFF
few,TRBJ2-2,TRBV2,-,TGTGCCAGCAGGAGGGGTCCCGGGGAGCTGTTTTTT,CASRRGPGELFF
-,TRBJ2-3,TRBV7-2,-,TGTGCCAGCTCCAAGGAGGGGCAGGGGGTCGGTACGCAGTATTTT,CASSKEGQGVGTQYF
few,TRBJ1-5,TRBV10-1,-,TGCGCCAGCAGGCAGAACAAAACAGGGTTCAAGTGTCAGCCCCAGCATTTT,CASRQNKTGFKCQPQHF
-,TRBJ1-2,TRBV30,-,TGTGCCTGGAGTGTACCATCAAGCCACCGGAGAAACTATGGCTACACCTTC,CAWSVPSSHRRNYGYTF
-,TRBJ1-1,TRBV5-1,-,TGCGCCAGCAGTCCGCAGTCCCGAGGTCTCACTGAAGCTTTCTTT,CASSPQSRGLTEAFF
-,TRBJ1-3,TRBV2,-,TGTGCCAGCAGTGGTTATCCCAGGTCGGGTGGAAACACCATATATTTT,CASSGYPRSGGNTIYF
few,TRBJ1-1,TRBV5-1,-,TGCGCCAGCAGCTTTACAGGGTCCACTGAAGCTTTCTTT,CASSFTGSTEAFF
-,TRBJ2-7,TRBV6-1,-,TGTGCCAGCAGCCCCTCTAGCGTCGAGCAGTACTTC,CASSPSSVEQYF
-,TRBJ1-5,TRBV10-3,-,TGTGCCATCAGCCGGGACACCGGGGGACAGCCCCAGCATTTT,CAISRDTGGQPQHF
-,TRBJ2-7,TRBV3-1/TRBV3-2,-,TGTGCCAGTCGATTCGCGGGGGAGCAGTACTTC,CASRFAGEQYF
-,TRBJ2-7,TRBV7-8,TRBD2,TGTGCCAGCAGCTTAATCAGACAGACTAGCGGAACCTACGAGCAGTACTTC,CASSLIRQTSGTYEQYF
-,TRBJ2-3,TRBV25-1,-,TGTGCCAGCAGTGAACCAGGGGCCACAGATACGCAGTATTTT,CASSEPGATDTQYF
-,TRBJ1-2,TRBV5-1,-,TGCGCCAGCAGCCCTGAAAAAATAACCCTTGGCTACACCTTC,CASSPEKITLGYTF
-,TRBJ2-1,TRBV29-1,-,TGCAGCGTTTTGGAGCGGGTCCTATCCTACAATGAGCAGTTCTTC,CSVLERVLSYNEQFF
-,TRBJ1-3,TRBV6-5,-,TGTGCCAGCAGCCGGACAGCCCGCTCTGGAAACACCATATATTTT,CASSRTARSGNTIYF
once,TRBJ2-5,TRBV5-1,TRBD2,TGCGCCAGCAGCTACAAGCGGGGGGGCCGGGAGACCCAGTACTTC,CASSYKRGGRETQYF
once,TRBJ2-5,TRBV7-2,-,TGTGCCAGCAGCGATTACTCGCGAGAGACCCAGTACTTC,CASSDYSRETQYF
-,TRBJ1-2,TRBV4-3,-,TGCGCCAGCAGCGCCCGGACAGAGGTTAACTATGGCTACACCTTC,CASSARTEVNYGYTF
-,TRBJ1-6,TRBV28,-,TGTGCCAGCAGATCAGGGTCGTCCCTCCACTTT,CASRSGSSLHF
-,TRBJ2-3,TRBV7-3,-,TGTGCCAGCAGCCGCTGGGACCGAGATACGCAGTATTTT,CASSRWDRDTQYF
-,TRBJ2-2,TRBV18,TRBD2,TGTGCCAGCTCACCCGGCGGACTAGCGGTTACGGCCGGGGAGCTGTTTTTT,CASSPGGLAVTAGELFF
-,TRBJ2-7,TRBV15,-,TGTGCCACCAGCAGGACCCGGGACTCCTTCTACGAGCAGTACTTC,CATSRTRDSFYEQYF
-,TRBJ2-7,TRBV5-6,-,TGTGCCAGCAGCTTCCTAGGGGCCTACGAGCAGTACTTC,CASSFLGAYEQYF
few,TRBJ1-1,TRBV19,-,TGTGCCAGCACCCACGGTTATAACAGGGAAGCTTTCTTT,CASTHGYNREAFF